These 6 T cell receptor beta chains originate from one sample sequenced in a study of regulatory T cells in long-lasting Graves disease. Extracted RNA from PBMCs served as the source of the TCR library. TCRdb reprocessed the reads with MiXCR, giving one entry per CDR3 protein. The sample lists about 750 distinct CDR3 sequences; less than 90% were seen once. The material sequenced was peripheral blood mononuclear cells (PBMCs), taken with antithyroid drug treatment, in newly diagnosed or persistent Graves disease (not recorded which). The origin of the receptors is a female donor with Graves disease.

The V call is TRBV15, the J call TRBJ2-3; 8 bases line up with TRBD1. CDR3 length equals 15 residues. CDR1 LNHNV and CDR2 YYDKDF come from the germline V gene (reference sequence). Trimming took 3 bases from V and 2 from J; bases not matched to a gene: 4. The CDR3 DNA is TGTGCCACCAGCAGCGACAGGGGAAACACAGATACGCAGTATTTT. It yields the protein CATSSDRGNTDTQYF.

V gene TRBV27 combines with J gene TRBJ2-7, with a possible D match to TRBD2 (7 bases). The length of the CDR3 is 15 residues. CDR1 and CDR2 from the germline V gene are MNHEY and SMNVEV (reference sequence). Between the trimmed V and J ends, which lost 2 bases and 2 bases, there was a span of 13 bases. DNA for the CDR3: TGTGCCAGCAGTTTAGGAGGAGGGGGGGCCTACGAGCAGTACTTC. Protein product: CASSLGGGGAYEQYF.

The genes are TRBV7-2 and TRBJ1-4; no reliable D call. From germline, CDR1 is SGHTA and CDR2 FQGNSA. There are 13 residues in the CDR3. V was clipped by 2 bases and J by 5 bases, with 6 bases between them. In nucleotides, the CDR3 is TGTGCCAGCAGCTTACGGCAGAATGAAAAACTGTTTTTT. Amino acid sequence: CASSLRQNEKLFF.

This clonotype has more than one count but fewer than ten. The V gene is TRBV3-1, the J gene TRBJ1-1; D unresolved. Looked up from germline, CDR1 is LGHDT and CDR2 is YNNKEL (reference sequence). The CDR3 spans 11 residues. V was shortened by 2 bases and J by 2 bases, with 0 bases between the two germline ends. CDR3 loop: CASSQNTEAFF. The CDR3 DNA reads TGTGCCAGCAGCCAAAACACTGAAGCTTTCTTT. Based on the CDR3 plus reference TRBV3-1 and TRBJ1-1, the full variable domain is DTAVSQTPKYLVTQMGNDKSIKCEQNLGHDTMYWYKQDSKKFLKIMFSYNNKELIINETVPNRFSPKSPDKAHLNLHINSLELGDSAVYFCASSQNTEAFFGQGTRLTVV.

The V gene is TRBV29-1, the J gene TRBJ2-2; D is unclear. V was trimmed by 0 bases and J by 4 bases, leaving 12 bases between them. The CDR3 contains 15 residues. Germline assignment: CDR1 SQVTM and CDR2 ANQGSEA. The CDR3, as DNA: TGCAGCGTTGAAGACGTTGGCAGCAGCACCGGGGAGCTGTTTTTT. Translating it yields CSVEDVGSSTGELFF.

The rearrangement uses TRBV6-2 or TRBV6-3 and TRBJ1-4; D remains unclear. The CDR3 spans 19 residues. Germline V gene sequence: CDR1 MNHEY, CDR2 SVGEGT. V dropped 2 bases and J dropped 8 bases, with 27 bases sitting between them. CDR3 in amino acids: CASSYTSSALGGRREKLFF. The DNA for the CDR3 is TGTGCCAGCAGTTACACGTCAAGTGCTCTAGGCGGGCGACGAGAAAAACTGTTTTTT.